This entry lists 26 T cell receptor beta chains sequenced from one sample in a study of shared T cell receptors in the human thymus (dated by TCRdb to the early 2020s). The library was produced with the immunoSEQ multiplex PCR assay. TCRdb provides this immuneACCESS table in a form limited to in-frame rearrangements. Some clones are lacking; in checked studies, under half of them reflect an unresolved V gene, and why the rest are absent is not known. This sample gives roughly 700,000 clones in total; around nine tenths of them show up just once. Over 0.008% of the sample is in the top ten clones. The same sample was also studied in work on human thymus T cells.

Sequencing was done on a sample of thymocytes. These receptors came from a boy in the first two years of life with a congenital heart defect. Donor details come from another sample of the same person, matched by shared clones.

This clone has only one observation. The V and J genes are TRBV15 and TRBJ2-3, with 7 positions matching TRBD2. V dropped 0 bases and J dropped 0; count of bases not matched to a gene: 9. This CDR3 comprises 18 residues. The germline CDR1 and CDR2 sequences are LNHNV and YYDKDF (reference sequence). CDR3 nucleotides: TGTGCCACCAGCAGAGATCTACAAGGGACTACTAGCACAGATACGCAGTATTTT. Its translation is CATSRDLQGTTSTDTQYF.

The rearrangement uses TRBV7-8 and TRBJ1-5; D gene uncertain. This CDR3 is built from 15 residues. Germline V gene data show CDR1 as SGHVS and CDR2 as FQNEAQ. The V end lost 4 bases, the J end lost 6 bases, and 16 bases lay between the germline ends. CDR3 nucleotides: TGTGCCAGCAGCTGCCGGCCTCGAGGGAGTCAGCCCCAGCATTTT. Protein product: CASSCRPRGSQPQHF.

In this sample, this clone turned up a few times. V usage is TRBV7-9 and J usage is TRBJ2-7, with 11 bases fitting TRBD2. Trimming removed 5 bases from V and 3 bases from J; junction bases left unmatched: 6. The CDR3 is 15 amino acids. Germline V gene data show CDR1 as SEHNR and CDR2 as FQNEAQ (reference sequence). CDR3 sequence (DNA): TGTGCCAGCAGCGCAATAGCGGGAGGGTACTACGAGCAGTACTTC. As protein: CASSAIAGGYYEQYF.

The chain couples TRBV18 to TRBJ1-3; D unclear. Trimming pared 3 bases from V and 0 bases from J, leaving 12 bases between. CDR1 KGHSH and CDR2 LQKENI come from the germline V gene. This CDR3 region has 16 residues. The CDR3 reads CASSPRPSGSGNTIYF. DNA of the CDR3: TGTGCCAGCTCACCTAGGCCTAGCGGCTCTGGAAACACCATATATTTT.

The chain employs TRBV11-2 and TRBJ2-4, with 7 bases fitting TRBD1. This CDR3 region has 17 residues. The J segment lost 1 base and the V segment lost 5 bases, leaving 11 bases of the junction unmatched. Germline-derived CDR1 and CDR2 are SGHAT and FQNNGV. The CDR3 region is CASSPRGAQGAKNIQYF. CDR3 coding DNA: TGTGCCAGCAGCCCGAGGGGCGCACAGGGGGCCAAAAACATTCAGTACTTC.

In this sample, this clone turned up once. The chain couples TRBV29-1 to TRBJ2-4; TRBD1 aligns across 8 bases. CDR3 length: 15 amino acids. Looked up from germline, CDR1 is SQVTM and CDR2 is ANQGSEA. V lost 5 bases, J lost 8 bases, and 14 bases stayed unmatched. CDR3 protein: CSVLYTAGGAYIQYF. The CDR3 DNA follows: TGCAGCGTTTTATATACGGCAGGGGGCGCATACATTCAGTACTTC.

The V call is TRBV5-6, the J call TRBJ2-1, with a tentative D call TRBD1 (6 bases). V lost 7 bases, J lost 0 bases, and 14 bases lay in between. Per the germline V gene, CDR1 is SGHDT and CDR2 is YYEEEE. The CDR3 runs to 15 residues. CDR3 DNA: TGTGCCAGCCTTGAGGGGGTGAGCTCCTACAATGAGCAGTTCTTC. Translated, it gives CASLEGVSSYNEQFF. The complete variable domain, with remaining parts taken from reference TRBV5-6 and TRBJ2-1, reads DAGVTQSPTHLIKTRGQQVTLRCSPKSGHDTVSWYQQALGQGPQFIFQYYEEEERQRGNFPDRFSGHQFPNYSSELNVNALLLGDSALYLCASLEGVSSYNEQFFGPGTRLTVL.

The chain uses TRBV5-1 and TRBJ2-7; the match to TRBD2 covers 10 bases. Trimming removed 0 bases from V and 5 bases from J; junction bases left unmatched: 11. Germline lookup yields CDR1 SGHRS and CDR2 YFSETQ. The CDR3 sequence is 17 residues long. The CDR3 bases are TGCGCCAGCAGCTTGGAGGGAGCGGGAGGGAGAAAGGACGAGCAGTACTTC. Protein sequence: CASSLEGAGGRKDEQYF.

The V and J genes are TRBV6-6 and TRBJ2-7; 7 bases align to TRBD1. Unmatched junction bases numbered 3, after V lost 2 bases and J lost 2 bases. The length of the CDR3 is 14 residues. Germline CDR1 is MNHNY and CDR2 is SVGAGI (reference sequence). CDR3 sequence: CASSYGQGAYEQYF. The CDR3 nucleotides are TGTGCCAGCAGTTACGGCCAGGGGGCCTACGAGCAGTACTTC.

This chain joins TRBV7-8 and TRBJ2-2, with TRBD2 as a possible D gene (5 bases). The germline V gene encodes CDR1 SGHVS and CDR2 FQNEAQ. Trimming pared 8 bases from V and 13 bases from J, leaving 14 bases between. The CDR3 runs to 11 residues. The chain's CDR3 is CASGFEGRLFF. The CDR3 DNA follows: TGTGCCAGCGGTTTTGAGGGCCGGCTGTTTTTT.

This sequence joins TRBV11-2 and TRBJ2-7; 12 nucleotides line up with TRBD2. Germline CDR1 SGHAT, CDR2 FQNNGV. Trimming cost V 5 bases and J 5 bases; bases outside gene matches: 7. CDR3 size: 15 residues. The CDR3 coding sequence is TGTGCCAGCAGCGGGCGACTAGCGGGAGCGGACGAGCAGTACTTC. Translation: CASSGRLAGADEQYF.

The rearrangement links TRBV28 to TRBJ2-7; tentatively, D is TRBD1 (6 bases). This CDR3 is built from 16 residues. Germline V CDR1 and CDR2: MDHEN, SYDVKM. Trimming took 2 bases from V and 3 from J, leaving 17 bases between them. The CDR3 nucleotides read TGTGCCAGCAGTTTAAACCCCACGGACAGAGACTACGAGCAGTACTTC. It encodes CASSLNPTDRDYEQYF.

The V call is TRBV11-2, the J call TRBJ1-1; 9 bases match TRBD1. This CDR3 is 15 amino acids long. The germline CDR1 and CDR2 sequences are SGHAT and FQNNGV. V gave up 5 bases and J gave up 3 bases; unmatched junction bases: 7. In nucleotides, the CDR3 is TGTGCCAGCAGCGTAGGACAGGGGATGGACACTGAAGCTTTCTTT. Encoded protein: CASSVGQGMDTEAFF.

Worth noting for this clone: The junction differs from germline at one of its ends, possibly a read error. The chain joins TRBV7-7 to TRBJ1-1; a weak D match, TRBD1 (6 bases). CDR1 SSHAT and CDR2 FNYEAQ come from the germline V gene (reference sequence). This CDR3 comprises 13 residues. CDR3 residues: CASSLGTNTEAFF. The CDR3 nucleotides read TGTGCTAGCAGCTTAGGGACAAACACTGAAGCTTTCTTT.

This rearrangement joins TRBV6-5 to TRBJ1-4; tentatively, D is TRBD1 (6 bases). Trimming left V 6 bases short and J 5 bases short, with 16 bases between. This CDR3 spans 15 amino acids. The germline V gene has CDR1 MNHEY and CDR2 SVGAGI. CDR3 residues: CASSQQGLRNEKLFF. The CDR3 DNA follows: TGTGCCAGCAGCCAGCAGGGGCTTAGAAATGAAAAACTGTTTTTT.

V usage is TRBV5-6 and J usage is TRBJ1-5, with 8 bases identical to TRBD1. The trim removed 3 bases at V and 1 base at J, leaving 6 bases unmatched. This CDR3 contains 16 residues. The germline CDR1 and CDR2 sequences are SGHDT and YYEEEE. The CDR3 loop is CASSWGTGDSNQPQHF. CDR3 coding DNA: TGTGCCAGCAGCTGGGGGACAGGCGACAGCAATCAGCCCCAGCATTTT.

The chain has TRBV29-1 and TRBJ2-7; the match to TRBD2 covers 11 bases. The V gene's germline CDR1 is SQVTM and CDR2 ANQGSEA. J was trimmed by 6 bases and V by 1 base; bases with no gene match: 5. The CDR3 runs to 14 residues. The CDR3 loop is CSVEGLAGGCEQYF. The CDR3 DNA is TGCAGCGTTGAAGGGCTAGCGGGAGGTTGCGAGCAGTACTTC.

The chain links TRBV28 to TRBJ2-2; possibly TRBD2 for D (5 bases). This CDR3 comprises 13 residues. The germline V and J ends were trimmed by 4 bases and 7 bases, with 10 bases remaining between them. CDR1 and CDR2 (germline): MDHEN, SYDVKM. CDR3 residues: CASSSPEGGELFF. The CDR3 DNA follows: TGTGCCAGCAGTTCCCCCGAGGGCGGGGAGCTGTTTTTT.

The chain joins TRBV7-7 to TRBJ1-5; D is ambiguous. The CDR3 sequence is 15 residues long. Per the germline V gene, CDR1 is SSHAT and CDR2 is FNYEAQ (reference sequence). Trimming cost V 1 base and J 2 bases, with 9 bases left between them. The CDR3: CASSLDRVGNQPQHF. The CDR3 nucleotides read TGTGCCAGCAGCTTAGATCGGGTTGGCAATCAGCCCCAGCATTTT.

The chain carries TRBV27 and TRBJ2-5; 7 nucleotides agree with TRBD2. The J call may not be correct, given that the DNA end is closer to TRBJ2-7. The germline gives CDR1 MNHEY, CDR2 SMNVEV (reference sequence). This CDR3 comprises 15 residues. The CDR3 loop is CASSPVGGHSYEQYF. CDR3 bases: TGTGCCAGCAGTCCTGTGGGAGGGCACTCCTACGAGCAGTACTTC.

The genes are TRBV28 and TRBJ1-5; TRBD1 matches at 10 bases. CDR1 MDHEN and CDR2 SYDVKM come from the germline V gene. V lost 3 bases, J lost 7 bases, and 3 bases stayed unmatched. The CDR3 length is 14 residues. The CDR3 reads CASSFGTGVQPQHF. As DNA, the CDR3 is TGTGCCAGCAGTTTTGGGACAGGGGTCCAGCCCCAGCATTTT.

The chain couples TRBV18 to TRBJ2-7; TRBD2 is a possible D gene (6 bases). The CDR3 contains 15 residues. Germline V gene lookup returns CDR1 KGHSH and CDR2 LQKENI. V lost 3 bases, J lost 7 bases, and 19 bases lay in between. This CDR3 is CASSPREAPPGEQYF. DNA for the CDR3: TGTGCCAGCTCACCGAGGGAGGCCCCGCCAGGAGAGCAGTACTTC. Combining the CDR3 with reference TRBV18 and TRBJ2-7 gives the whole variable domain NAGVMQNPRHLVRRRGQEARLRCSPMKGHSHVYWYRQLPEEGLKFMVYLQKENIIDESGMPKERFSAEFPKEGPSILRIQQVVRGDSAAYFCASSPREAPPGEQYFGPGTRLTVT.

The chain combines TRBV30 with TRBJ2-1; 9 positions match TRBD2. The CDR3 sequence is 19 residues long. Trimming took 3 bases from V and 5 from J; bases not matched to a gene: 20. From germline, CDR1 is GTSNPN and CDR2 SVGIG (reference sequence). CDR3 loop: CAWRVTAWAAGGLDNEQFF. The CDR3 coding sequence is TGTGCCTGGAGAGTTACCGCTTGGGCAGCGGGAGGCCTGGACAATGAGCAGTTCTTC. The whole variable domain, remainder taken from reference TRBV30 and TRBJ2-1, is SQTIHQWPATLVQPVGSPLSLECTVEGTSNPNLYWYRQAAGRGLQLLFYSVGIGQISSEVPQNLSASRPQDRQFILSSKKLLLSDSGFYLCAWRVTAWAAGGLDNEQFFGPGTRLTVL.

Note on this clone: Germline is not matched at one junction end, which may reflect a read error. The genes are TRBV30 and TRBJ1-2; TRBD1 agrees at 10 bases. Germline V gene data show CDR1 as GTSNPN and CDR2 as SVGIG (reference sequence). This CDR3 region has 15 residues. As DNA, the CDR3 is TGTGCCTGGAGTGAACGACAGGGGGCTGGCTATGACTACACCTTC. Translated, it gives CAWSERQGAGYDYTF. The entire variable domain, with the rest obtained from reference TRBV30 and TRBJ1-2, is as follows: SQTIHQWPATLVQPVGSPLSLECTVEGTSNPNLYWYRQAAGRGLQLLFYSVGIGQISSEVPQNLSASRPQDRQFILSSKKLLLSDSGFYLCAWSERQGAGYDYTFGSGTRLTVV.

This clone was found once. V is TRBV15 and J is TRBJ2-7; TRBD1 might be the D (5 bases). This CDR3 has 13 amino acids. V shed 0 bases and J shed 6 bases, with 9 bases lying between them. Germline V CDR1 and CDR2: LNHNV, YYDKDF (reference sequence). DNA for the CDR3: TGTGCCACCAGCAGAGAGTACCAGGGCGAGCAGTACTTC. Its translation: CATSREYQGEQYF.

This clone was found once. The chain is built from TRBV7-9 and TRBJ1-2, with D possibly being TRBD1 (6 bases). The V gene's germline CDR1 is SEHNR and CDR2 FQNEAQ (reference sequence). The CDR3 loop spans 16 amino acids. The germline V and J ends were trimmed by 5 bases and 2 bases, with 18 bases remaining between them. The CDR3 sequence is CASSPRGGEKNYGYTF. The CDR3 DNA sequence: TGTGCCAGCAGCCCTCGGGGGGGCGAGAAAAACTATGGCTACACCTTC.